One T cell receptor beta chain is described in this entry. Original data processing: Estimation of nucleated cell counts was performed using reference gene primer amplification. Using immunoSEQ multiplex PCR, the repertoire was profiled, and TCRdb retains in-frame clones only, with some absent. Clone size and V and J calls were adopted from that table, with D and trimming inferred from the DNA. Of approximately 60,000 clones in the sample, roughly 80% were seen once. The entry originates in a study of blood T cell repertoires in COVID-19. Across the study: Samples taken during acute and convalescent COVID-19 were collected in the United States, Italy and Spain. In each case, the material was cDNA or gDNA derived from T cells, B-cell-depleted T cells, or PBMCs.

The sequenced material came from peripheral blood. The TCR sequence derives from a man in his sixties with COVID-19, enrolled during active disease.

CDR3 nucleotides: TGCGCCAGCAGCTTCCAGACAGGGGGTACAACTAATGAAAAACTGTTTTTT. This codes for CASSFQTGGTTNEKLFF. The rearrangement links TRBV5-1 to TRBJ1-4; 9 bases are a match to TRBD1. V lost 2 bases, J lost 0 bases, and 5 bases stayed unmatched. The V gene's germline CDR1 is SGHRS and CDR2 YFSETQ. The CDR3 runs to 17 residues.